The clone carrying this T cell receptor beta chain was found a few times. Its antigen remains unknown. The CDR3 totals 17 residues. Looked up from germline, CDR1 is MNHNS and CDR2 is SASEGT. V was trimmed by 3 bases and J by 2 bases, leaving 19 bases between them. The record originates from a study of post-analysis software for immune sequencing data. Study outcomes and limitations: Controls had significantly higher normalized Chao1 diversity than multiple sclerosis patients. Analysis by F measure revealed that same-batch samples clustered strongly together. Compared with controls, patients had more of 4 to 6 TRBV segments, including TRBV5-6, TRBV5-1 and TRBV20-1.

Tagging with unique molecular identifiers was a feature of the TCR beta cDNA libraries. From roughly 1 to 10 million T cells, roughly 0.5 million cDNA molecules were obtained. TCRdb processed the PCR reads anew with MiXCR; each CDR3 protein has one entry. Of some 690,000 distinct CDR3 sequences listed, just under 30% are singletons. The source material was blood. The origin of this receptor is a girl aged 5 to 17 with multiple sclerosis. This chain joins TRBV6-1 and TRBJ2-5; D gene unclear. The CDR3 DNA is TGTGCCAGCAGTGACCACCCCGGTCGGCAGACTCAAGAGACCCAGTACTTC. It is translated as CASSDHPGRQTQETQYF.